This entry lists 15 T cell receptor beta chains sequenced from one sample in a study of identical twins. TCRdb processed the 5' RACE reads anew with MiXCR; each CDR3 protein has one entry. This table holds around 480,000 distinct CDR3 sequences, 13% to 15% found once. The same data also went into a second study, on yellow fever vaccine responses in identical twins.

Sequencing used CD4+ T cells sorted from blood. The receptors were sampled from a young woman in good health.

This clonotype was seen a few times. The gene calls are TRBV27 and TRBJ1-1; 9 bases line up with TRBD1. The CDR3 is 16 amino acids. V trimming: 4 bases; J trimming: 6 bases; junction bases outside the gene matches: 12. Germline CDR1 MNHEY, CDR2 SMNVEV (reference sequence). In DNA form, the CDR3 reads TGTGCCAGCAGTTGGGCAAGAGGAACAGGGGGCGCTGAAGCTTTCTTT. Translated, it gives CASSWARGTGGAEAFF.

The CDR3 here is CASSQDYFRTGANVLTF. CDR3 DNA: TGTGCCAGCAGCCAAGATTATTTCAGGACTGGGGCCAACGTCCTGACTTTC. The rearrangement uses TRBV4-2 and TRBJ2-6; the D is unclear. Germline values: CDR1 LGHNA, CDR2 YNFKEQ. The CDR3 has 17 residues. V was cut by 0 bases and J by 2 bases, with 11 bases left in between.

This clonotype was seen a handful of times. The V gene is TRBV27, the J gene TRBJ2-1; TRBD2 agrees at 9 bases. CDR3 length: 15 residues. V was clipped by 4 bases and J by 5 bases; unmatched bases: 6. Germline-derived CDR1 and CDR2 are MNHEY and SMNVEV (reference sequence). The CDR3 here is CASSSISGGHNEQFF. The CDR3 coding sequence is TGTGCCAGCAGTTCCATTAGCGGGGGTCACAATGAGCAGTTCTTC.

This chain connects TRBV18 to TRBJ2-7; 9 bases are shared with TRBD1. Trimming cost V 1 base and J 3 bases; bases outside gene matches: 4. Germline V gives CDR1 KGHSH, CDR2 LQKENI. The CDR3 is 15 amino acids. The CDR3 DNA reads as TGTGCCAGCTCACCACGGGACAGGGTGGACTACGAGCAGTACTTC. Protein product: CASSPRDRVDYEQYF.

This clonotype was detected many times. V usage is TRBV9 and J usage is TRBJ2-3, with 12 bases identical to TRBD2. The V and J ends lost 2 bases and 4 bases, in that order; junction bases with no gene match: 5. The CDR3 spans 16 residues. The germline V gene has CDR1 SGDLS and CDR2 YYNGEE. For the CDR3, the DNA is TGTGCCAGCAGCGTTGCAGCTAGCGGGAGGGCAGATACGCAGTATTTT. Protein product: CASSVAASGRADTQYF.

The rearrangement uses TRBV5-1 and TRBJ2-2; 11 bases are a match to TRBD2. This CDR3 has 16 residues. Trimming removed 1 base from V and 4 bases from J; junction bases left unmatched: 3. The germline V gene encodes CDR1 SGHRS and CDR2 YFSETQ. In DNA form, the CDR3 reads TGCGCCAGCAGCTTGATAGCGGGGGGGCGCACCGGGGAGCTGTTTTTT. Translation: CASSLIAGGRTGELFF.

This clonotype was seen a handful of times. The genes are TRBV29-1 and TRBJ1-1; D not resolved. The CDR3 has 13 amino acids. Germline lookup yields CDR1 SQVTM and CDR2 ANQGSEA. The ends were cut back, 6 bases at V and 0 bases at J, with 11 bases in the middle. The CDR3 region is CSVLGRLNTEAFF. The CDR3 nucleotides read TGCAGCGTATTGGGTCGCCTGAACACTGAAGCTTTCTTT.

There are a few counts of this clonotype. The genes are TRBV28 and TRBJ2-6, with D unresolved. The CDR3 covers 15 residues. CDR1 is MDHEN and CDR2 is SYDVKM in the germline V gene. V was cut by 3 bases and J by 4 bases, with 10 bases left in between. The CDR3 reads CASSFGLFGANVLTF. CDR3 nucleotides: TGTGCCAGCAGTTTCGGGCTCTTCGGGGCCAACGTCCTGACTTTC.

This clonotype has ten or more counts. The genes are TRBV4-3 and TRBJ2-1; maybe TRBD1 (5 bases). Trimming shortened V by 0 bases and J by 6 bases, and 12 bases separated the two germline ends. The V gene's germline CDR1 is LGHNA and CDR2 YSLEER. The CDR3 runs 15 residues. Here the CDR3 DNA reads TGCGCCAGCAGCCAAGAAATGCAGGGTGGCAATGAGCAGTTCTTC. This codes for CASSQEMQGGNEQFF.

The sample holds a few counts of this clonotype. The rearrangement uses TRBV7-2 and TRBJ2-3; TRBD2 might be the D (6 bases). Germline-derived CDR1 and CDR2 are SGHTA and FQGNSA. The CDR3 is made up of 17 amino acids. Trimming removed 4 bases at V and 2 bases at J, with 19 bases between. CDR3: CASSWGGGGRNTDTQYF. The CDR3 DNA sequence: TGTGCCAGCAGCTGGGGCGGTGGGGGGAGAAACACAGATACGCAGTATTTT. The full variable domain, with the rest looked up from reference TRBV7-2 and TRBJ2-3, is GAGVSQSPSNKVTEKGKDVELRCDPISGHTALYWYRQSLGQGLEFLIYFQGNSAPDKSGLPSDRFSAERTGGSVSTLTIQRTQQEDSAVYLCASSWGGGGRNTDTQYFGPGTRLTVL.

This clonotype has just a few counts. V usage is TRBV27 and J usage is TRBJ2-1; D might be TRBD1 or TRBD2, each matching 5 bases. The germline V and J ends were trimmed by 3 bases and 5 bases, with 17 bases remaining between them. Germline CDR1 reads MNHEY; CDR2 reads SMNVEV (reference sequence). The CDR3 runs 16 residues. CDR3 sequence reads: CASSFLGVSGNNEQFF. The CDR3 coding sequence is TGTGCCAGCAGTTTTTTAGGGGTGAGCGGAAACAATGAGCAGTTCTTC.

The chain combines TRBV24-1 with TRBJ2-1; 8 bases align to TRBD1. Germline CDR1 reads KGHDR; CDR2 reads SFDVKD. This CDR3 has 17 amino acids. The ends lost 5 bases at V and 6 bases at J; junction bases unmatched: 14. CDR3 region: CATSGSRQGTLTNEQFF. CDR3 nucleotides: TGTGCCACCAGTGGTTCGAGACAGGGGACCCTAACCAATGAGCAGTTCTTC.

In its sample, this clonotype was seen a few times. The genes are TRBV7-9 and TRBJ2-1; D is possibly TRBD2 (5 bases). Deletions cut 5 bases from V and 0 bases from J, with 14 bases between. The CDR3 runs to 16 residues. The germline CDR1 and CDR2 sequences are SEHNR and FQNEAQ (reference sequence). CDR3 region: CASSPRRGDSYNEQFF. The CDR3 bases are TGTGCCAGCAGCCCCAGACGGGGAGACTCCTACAATGAGCAGTTCTTC.

This clonotype was detected a few times. This chain uses TRBV5-1 with TRBJ2-7; 7 bases are a match to TRBD1. The V gene's germline CDR1 is SGHRS and CDR2 YFSETQ. J gave up 0 bases and V 7 bases, and 7 bases lay outside the gene matches. This CDR3 is built from 14 residues. CDR3 in DNA: TGCGCCAGCGGGTACAGGGGAGACTCCTACGAGCAGTACTTC. Translation gives CASGYRGDSYEQYF.

This clonotype came up many times. V gene TRBV12-3 or TRBV12-4 combines with J gene TRBJ2-7; D is uncertain. The CDR3 totals 11 residues. V was trimmed by 6 bases and J by 9 bases, leaving 12 bases between them. This chain's CDR3 is CASSPGSLQYF. Written as DNA, the CDR3 is TGTGCCAGCAGCCCGGGTAGTTTGCAGTACTTC.